The 29 T cell receptor beta chains given below trace back to one sample, sequenced in a study of T cells after yellow fever vaccination (dated by TCRdb to the late 2010s). Library creation used 5' RACE. Sequencing was carried out with an Illumina NovaSeq 6000. TCRdb redid the processing of the public reads, applying fastp at Q25 and MiXCR, and retained in-frame beta chains. Rows are combined by CDR3 protein, so each entry shows the most common genes and DNA. This sample is represented by a few hundred thousand distinct CDR3 sequences; around 3.6% of them were singletons. The top ten clones comprise roughly a quarter of the sample. This sample's treatment or condition label indicates: live attenuated yellow fever vaccine strain. The sample in question was PBMCs, obtained on the day of the yellow fever booster vaccination. These receptors all stem from a man aged 18 to 29 who received the YFV17D yellow fever vaccine.

This clonotype was detected many times. CDR3 residues: CATSRDRAIRGGGDNTQYF. The CDR3, as DNA: TGTGCCACCAGCAGAGATAGGGCCATACGGGGCGGGGGAGATAATACGCAGTATTTT. This sequence joins TRBV15 and TRBJ2-3, with 7 positions matching TRBD2. Per germline, CDR1 LNHNV and CDR2 YYDKDF (reference sequence). This CDR3 comprises 19 residues. V shed 0 bases, J shed 7 bases, and the junction held 19 bases outside the gene matches.

In its sample, this clonotype was seen many times. V usage is TRBV5-1 and J usage is TRBJ2-7; D may be TRBD2 (5 bases). This CDR3 spans 13 amino acids. V was pared by 0 bases and J by 7 bases, with 11 bases between. Germline loops: CDR1 SGHRS, CDR2 YFSETQ. CDR3 coding DNA: TGCGCCAGCAGCTTGGGGCCCCAGCGGGAGCAGTACTTC. It specifies CASSLGPQREQYF.

The chain joins TRBV5-1 to TRBJ2-2, with TRBD1 identical over 9 bases. Trimming took 4 bases from V and 4 from J; bases not matched to a gene: 11. There are 17 residues in the CDR3. Per germline, CDR1 SGHRS and CDR2 YFSETQ. The CDR3, as DNA: TGCGCCAGCAGCCTCCTGGGACAGGGAGTTCCCACCGGGGAGCTGTTTTTT. It is translated as CASSLLGQGVPTGELFF.

This clonotype has ten or more counts. V gene TRBV4-3 combines with J gene TRBJ2-2; D remains unclear. This CDR3 comprises 15 residues. V dropped 3 bases and J dropped 3 bases, with 11 bases sitting between them. Germline values: CDR1 LGHNA, CDR2 YSLEER. The CDR3: CASSQDLGYTGELFF. CDR3 DNA sequence: TGCGCCAGCAGCCAGGACCTCGGATACACCGGGGAGCTGTTTTTT.

The sample holds a few counts of this clonotype. The chain couples TRBV5-1 to TRBJ2-7; D is possibly TRBD1 (6 bases). This CDR3 is 16 amino acids long. CDR1 and CDR2 (germline): SGHRS, YFSETQ. Trimming cost V 8 bases and J 2 bases, with 23 bases left between them. CDR3 amino acids: CASQQGSGRFAYEQYF. In nucleotides, the CDR3 is TGCGCCAGTCAGCAGGGGTCAGGCCGATTCGCCTACGAGCAGTACTTC. The entire variable domain, with the rest obtained from reference TRBV5-1 and TRBJ2-7, is as follows: KAGVTQTPRYLIKTRGQQVTLSCSPISGHRSVSWYQQTPGQGLQFLFEYFSETQRNKGNFPGRFSGRQFSNSRSEMNVSTLELGDSALYLCASQQGSGRFAYEQYFGPGTRLTVT.

This clonotype came up a few times. The genes are TRBV7-8 and TRBJ1-4; 11 bases line up with TRBD1. This CDR3 is 16 amino acids long. Germline loops: CDR1 SGHVS, CDR2 FQNEAQ. After removal of 5 bases from V and 6 bases from J, the junction contained 8 bases not matched to a gene. The CDR3 nucleotides read TGTGCCAGCAGCCCTATGGACAGGGGGCTTTATGAAAAACTGTTTTTT. This sequence encodes CASSPMDRGLYEKLFF.

The chain combines TRBV7-3 with TRBJ2-1; 9 bases fit TRBD2. This CDR3 comprises 13 residues. V shed 5 bases and J 7 bases; nucleotides not matched to a gene: 3. Germline V gene sequence: CDR1 SGHTA, CDR2 FQGTGA. In DNA, the CDR3 is TGTGCCAGCAGCACGGGACTAGCTAATGAGCAGTTCTTC. It is translated as CASSTGLANEQFF.

The table lists this clonotype with many counts. The CDR3 sequence is CSVGSGAAEETQYF. The DNA of the CDR3 is TGCAGCGTTGGTAGCGGGGCCGCGGAAGAGACCCAGTACTTC. This sequence joins TRBV29-1 and TRBJ2-5; 8 bases map to TRBD2. V was clipped by 4 bases and J by 3 bases; unmatched bases: 7. Germline CDR1 is SQVTM and CDR2 is ANQGSEA. This CDR3 is built from 14 residues. The full variable domain, rest sourced from reference TRBV29-1 and TRBJ2-5, is SAVISQKPSRDICQRGTSLTIQCQVDSQVTMMFWYRQQPGQSLTLIATANQGSEATYESGFVIDKFPISRPNLTFSTLTVSNMSPEDSSIYLCSVGSGAAEETQYFGPGTRLLVL.

The table lists this clonotype with a few counts. J is TRBJ1-1 and V is TRBV5-1; D is unclear. V was trimmed by 0 bases and J by 1 base, leaving 10 bases between them. The CDR3 covers 15 residues. The V gene's germline CDR1 is SGHRS and CDR2 YFSETQ. This CDR3 reads CASSLEGPPNTEAFF. In DNA, the CDR3 is TGCGCCAGCAGCTTGGAAGGTCCTCCGAACACTGAAGCTTTCTTT.

The chain carries TRBV6-5 and TRBJ2-6; perhaps TRBD2 as D (5 bases). The germline V gene encodes CDR1 MNHEY and CDR2 SVGAGI. The CDR3 contains 18 residues. V lost 0 bases to trimming and J lost 2 bases, with 14 bases between them. The CDR3 sequence: CASSYSGVRGPGANVLTF. The CDR3 DNA is TGTGCCAGCAGTTACTCCGGGGTTCGGGGTCCTGGGGCCAACGTCCTGACTTTC.

In its sample, this clonotype was seen a few times. The V call is TRBV20-1, the J call TRBJ1-4; TRBD1 aligns across 11 bases. This CDR3 contains 13 residues. V was pared by 3 bases and J by 7 bases, with 1 base of the junction left unmatched. The V gene's germline CDR1 is DFQATT and CDR2 SNEGSKA (reference sequence). CDR3 sequence reads: CSARGTGGEKLFF. The CDR3 DNA reads as TGCAGTGCTAGGGGGACAGGGGGTGAAAAACTGTTTTTT.

The chain uses TRBV6-6 and TRBJ1-1; 9 positions match TRBD1. The CDR3 has 15 amino acids. The germline CDR1 and CDR2 sequences are MNHNY and SVGAGI (reference sequence). V lost 5 bases to trimming and J lost 2 bases; unmatched junction nucleotides: 6. CDR3 nucleotides: TGTGCCAGCAGTCCCCAGGGACAGGGAAACACTGAAGCTTTCTTT. This sequence encodes CASSPQGQGNTEAFF.

This clonotype was picked up many times. This chain joins TRBV10-3 and TRBJ2-1; no definite D call. Germline CDR1 reads ENHRY; CDR2 reads SYGVKD. Trimming pared 4 bases from V and 6 bases from J, leaving 16 bases between. The CDR3 loop spans 15 amino acids. The CDR3, as DNA: TGTGCCATCAGTGCCCCTGGACCGTCTCGCAATGAGCAGTTCTTC. It encodes CAISAPGPSRNEQFF.

This clonotype was seen more than once but under ten times. This chain joins TRBV5-1 and TRBJ2-3; 7 positions agree with TRBD1. Per the germline V gene, CDR1 is SGHRS and CDR2 is YFSETQ. The CDR3 is made up of 14 amino acids. J was trimmed by 4 bases and V by 4 bases; bases with no gene match: 6. The CDR3 sequence: CASSPQTGADTQYF. CDR3 DNA sequence: TGCGCCAGCAGCCCACAAACAGGGGCAGATACGCAGTATTTT. The variable domain in full, with the rest retrieved from reference TRBV5-1 and TRBJ2-3, is KAGVTQTPRYLIKTRGQQVTLSCSPISGHRSVSWYQQTPGQGLQFLFEYFSETQRNKGNFPGRFSGRQFSNSRSEMNVSTLELGDSALYLCASSPQTGADTQYFGPGTRLTVL.

This clonotype has a handful of counts. The J gene is TRBJ2-7, the V gene TRBV4-2; 7 positions match TRBD1. With 1 base clipped from V and 3 bases from J, the junction kept 18 bases outside the gene matches. The CDR3 runs to 19 residues. Germline V gene sequence: CDR1 LGHNA, CDR2 YNFKEQ. As DNA, the CDR3 is TGTGCCAGCAGCCAAGGAGTGTTGACAGGGTTTGGAGTAGGCTACGAGCAGTACTTC. Translating it yields CASSQGVLTGFGVGYEQYF.

This clonotype was seen a few times. J is TRBJ2-5 and V is TRBV20-1, with D perhaps being TRBD1 or TRBD2 (5 bases each). This CDR3 has 15 amino acids. The V gene lost 5 bases and the J gene lost 7 bases, with 23 bases spanning the gap. From germline, CDR1 is DFQATT and CDR2 SNEGSKA (reference sequence). CDR3 loop: CSAFRPGTPSSTQYF. In DNA, the CDR3 is TGCAGTGCTTTTAGACCCGGGACCCCCTCGTCGACCCAGTACTTC.

V gene TRBV4-2 combines with J gene TRBJ1-6; D unresolved. From germline, CDR1 is LGHNA and CDR2 YNFKEQ. The V end lost 1 base, the J end lost 6 bases, and 10 bases lay between the germline ends. The CDR3 sequence is 15 residues long. In nucleotides, the CDR3 is TGTGCCAGCAGCCAAGTCATGTCTAGTAATTCACCCCTCCACTTT. Translated, it gives CASSQVMSSNSPLHF.

This clonotype was seen a few times. This chain uses TRBV29-1 with TRBJ1-1; D perhaps matches TRBD1 (6 bases). Germline lookup yields CDR1 SQVTM and CDR2 ANQGSEA. The CDR3 is made up of 13 amino acids. CDR3 sequence: CRGNRVEGTEAFF. CDR3 sequence (DNA): TGCAGAGGGAACAGGGTGGAAGGCACTGAAGCTTTCTTT.

This clonotype was counted many times. The chain joins TRBV3-1 to TRBJ1-1; 7 bases map to TRBD1. Per the germline V gene, CDR1 is LGHDT and CDR2 is YNNKEL (reference sequence). The CDR3 has 13 amino acids. Trimming took 4 bases from V and 6 from J; bases not matched to a gene: 5. CDR3 protein: CASSLQGRAEAFF. The CDR3 DNA reads TGTGCCAGCAGCCTACAGGGGAGGGCTGAAGCTTTCTTT.

The rearrangement uses TRBV6-2 or TRBV6-3 and TRBJ2-1; 7 nucleotides align to TRBD1. Germline V lookup: CDR1 MNHEY, CDR2 SVGEGT. CDR3 size: 14 residues. Trimming removed 2 bases from V and 6 bases from J; junction bases left unmatched: 4. The chain's CDR3 is CASSYRGPANEQFF. The CDR3 region has the DNA TGTGCCAGCAGTTACAGGGGGCCTGCCAATGAGCAGTTCTTC.

This clonotype was counted ten times or more. This chain uses TRBV15 with TRBJ2-2; 9 nucleotides align to TRBD1. Germline CDR1 is LNHNV and CDR2 is YYDKDF (reference sequence). V was pared by 3 bases and J by 4 bases, with 6 bases of the junction left unmatched. This CDR3 is built from 16 residues. The CDR3: CATSRVVTGGTGELFF. The CDR3 DNA is TGTGCCACCAGCAGGGTGGTGACAGGGGGCACCGGGGAGCTGTTTTTT.

This clonotype was seen many times. The V call is TRBV6-4, the J call TRBJ2-3, with D hard to call. This CDR3 is 13 amino acids long. The germline V and J ends were trimmed by 0 bases and 2 bases, with 3 bases remaining between them. The germline gives CDR1 MRHNA, CDR2 SNTAGT. This CDR3 reads CASSDSTTDTQYF. The DNA of the CDR3 is TGTGCCAGCAGTGACTCGACCACAGATACGCAGTATTTT.

This clonotype was seen many times. V gene TRBV27 combines with J gene TRBJ1-5; D is perhaps TRBD1 (5 bases). Germline CDR1 and CDR2: MNHEY and SMNVEV (reference sequence). CDR3 size: 16 residues. With 6 bases removed from V and 0 bases from J, the gap between germline ends came to 15 bases. CDR3: CASSPTRTSSNQPQHF. The CDR3 DNA sequence: TGTGCCAGCAGCCCTACTAGGACATCTAGCAATCAGCCCCAGCATTTT.

This clonotype has just a few counts. The chain combines TRBV5-1 with TRBJ2-7; 7 positions match TRBD1. CDR3 length equals 16 residues. CDR1 is SGHRS and CDR2 is YFSETQ in the germline V gene. V lost 0 bases to trimming and J lost 0 bases; unmatched junction nucleotides: 6. This CDR3 reads CASSLERQGVSYEQYF. DNA for the CDR3: TGCGCCAGCAGCTTGGAGCGGCAGGGGGTCTCCTACGAGCAGTACTTC.

The V and J genes are TRBV5-5 and TRBJ1-1; D uncertain. CDR1 SGHKS and CDR2 YYEKEE come from the germline V gene (reference sequence). The germline V and J ends were trimmed by 1 base and 4 bases, with 20 bases remaining between them. The CDR3 runs 17 residues. CDR3: CASSLTGFLTGSTEAFF. The CDR3, as DNA: TGTGCCAGCAGCTTGACGGGCTTTCTAACGGGGAGCACTGAAGCTTTCTTT.

The table lists this clonotype with a few counts. The chain joins TRBV20-1 to TRBJ1-5; unclear D gene. The germline V and J ends were trimmed by 0 bases and 4 bases, with 7 bases remaining between them. Germline assignment: CDR1 DFQATT and CDR2 SNEGSKA (reference sequence). The CDR3 length is 13 residues. Here the CDR3 reads CSARDHKNQPQHF. Here the CDR3 DNA reads TGCAGTGCTAGAGACCACAAGAATCAGCCCCAGCATTTT.

The CDR3 DNA reads TGTGCCAGCAGTTACGCCGACAGGGCGGAAAACTACGAGCAGTACTTC. Translating gives CASSYADRAENYEQYF. V is TRBV6-2 or TRBV6-3 and J is TRBJ2-7; TRBD1 matches at 7 bases. Germline CDR1 reads MNHEY; CDR2 reads SVGEGT. The ends lost 2 bases at V and 3 bases at J; junction bases unmatched: 10. This CDR3 has 16 amino acids.

The chain joins TRBV7-2 to TRBJ2-5, with 11 bases aligning to TRBD2. Germline loops: CDR1 SGHTA, CDR2 FQGNSA. The CDR3 length is 17 residues. With 5 bases clipped from V and 4 bases from J, the junction kept 12 bases outside the gene matches. The CDR3 nucleotides read TGTGCCAGCAGCGTCCTTAGCGGGGGGGCGGATTCAGAGACCCAGTACTTC. This sequence encodes CASSVLSGGADSETQYF.

There are many counts of this clonotype. The V gene is TRBV5-1, the J gene TRBJ1-1; the D is unclear. The length of the CDR3 is 13 residues. The germline V gene encodes CDR1 SGHRS and CDR2 YFSETQ. V was trimmed by 2 bases and J by 1 base, leaving 6 bases between them. The CDR3 region is CASSFSENTEAFF. The CDR3 DNA sequence: TGCGCCAGCAGCTTTTCCGAGAACACTGAAGCTTTCTTT.